This TCR beta chain stems from a study of T cells in tumors after PD-1 blockade. Per the germline V gene, CDR1 is MNHEY and CDR2 is SVGEGT. The CDR3 spans 17 residues. With V trimmed by 5 bases and J by 3 bases, 11 bases remained unmatched. Some clones are missing from TCRdb's copy, which holds only in-frame ones; the method was immunoSEQ multiplex PCR. The repertoire consists of more than 8,000 clones, with around two thirds occurring once and the leading ten covering over 4%. This specimen consisted of tumor tissue, obtained after anti-PD-1 treatment. The sequence derives from a human donor with basal cell carcinoma. The chain has TRBV6-2 or TRBV6-3 and TRBJ1-5, with 9 bases identical to TRBD1. The CDR3 bases are TGTGCCAGCAGTCGCAAAGGACAGGGGTCTGACAATCAGCCCCAGCATTTT. Amino acids: CASSRKGQGSDNQPQHF.